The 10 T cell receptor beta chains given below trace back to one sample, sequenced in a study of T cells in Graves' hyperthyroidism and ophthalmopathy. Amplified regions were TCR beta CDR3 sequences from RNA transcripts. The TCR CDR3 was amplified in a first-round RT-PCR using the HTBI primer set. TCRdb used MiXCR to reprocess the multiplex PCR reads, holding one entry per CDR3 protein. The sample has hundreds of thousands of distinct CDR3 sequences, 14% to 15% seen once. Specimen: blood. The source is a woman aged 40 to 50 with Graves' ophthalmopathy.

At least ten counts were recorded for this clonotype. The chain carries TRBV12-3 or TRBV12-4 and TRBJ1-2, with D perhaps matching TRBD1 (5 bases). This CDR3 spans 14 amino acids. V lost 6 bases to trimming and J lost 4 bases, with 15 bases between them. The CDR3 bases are TGTGCCAGCAGCTGGCTGGGACCCATCTATGGCTACACCTTC. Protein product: CASSWLGPIYGYTF.

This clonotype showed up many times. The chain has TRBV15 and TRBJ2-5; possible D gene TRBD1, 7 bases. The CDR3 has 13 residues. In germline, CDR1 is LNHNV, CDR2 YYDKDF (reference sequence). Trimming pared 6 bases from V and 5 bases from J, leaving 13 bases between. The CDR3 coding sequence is TGTGCCACCAGTGCGACAGGGAGGGAGACCCAGTACTTC. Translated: CATSATGRETQYF.

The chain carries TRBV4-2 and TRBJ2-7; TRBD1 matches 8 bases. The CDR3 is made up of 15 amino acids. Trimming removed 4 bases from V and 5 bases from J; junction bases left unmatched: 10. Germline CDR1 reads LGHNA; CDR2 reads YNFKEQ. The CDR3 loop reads CASSRRRGQNDEQYF. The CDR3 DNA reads TGTGCCAGCAGCCGCCGCAGGGGGCAAAACGACGAGCAGTACTTC.

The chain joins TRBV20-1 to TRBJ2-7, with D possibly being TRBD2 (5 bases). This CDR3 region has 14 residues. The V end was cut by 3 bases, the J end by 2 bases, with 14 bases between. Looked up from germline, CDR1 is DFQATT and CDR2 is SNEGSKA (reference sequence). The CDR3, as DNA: TGCAGTGCTAGCCCCCTGGACGGGGCCTACGAGCAGTACTTC. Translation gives CSASPLDGAYEQYF.

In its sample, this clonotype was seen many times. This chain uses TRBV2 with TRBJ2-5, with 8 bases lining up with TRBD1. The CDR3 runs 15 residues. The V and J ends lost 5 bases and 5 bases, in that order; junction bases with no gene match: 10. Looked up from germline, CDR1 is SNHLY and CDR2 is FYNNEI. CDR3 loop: CASSLLGQGGETQYF. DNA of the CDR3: TGTGCCAGCAGTCTTCTAGGACAGGGCGGGGAGACCCAGTACTTC.

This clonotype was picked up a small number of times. CDR3 loop: CASSPVFGGKAYEQYF. The CDR3 nucleotides read TGTGCCAGCTCACCGGTTTTTGGAGGAAAAGCCTACGAGCAGTACTTC. This chain links TRBV18 with TRBJ2-7; tentatively, D is TRBD2 (5 bases). V was trimmed by 3 bases and J by 2 bases, leaving 17 bases between them. Germline-derived CDR1 and CDR2 are KGHSH and LQKENI. The CDR3 is 16 amino acids.

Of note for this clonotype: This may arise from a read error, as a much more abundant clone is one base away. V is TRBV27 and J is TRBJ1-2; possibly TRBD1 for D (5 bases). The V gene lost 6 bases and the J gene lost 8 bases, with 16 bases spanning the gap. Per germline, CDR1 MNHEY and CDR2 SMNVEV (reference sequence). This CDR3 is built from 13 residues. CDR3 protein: CASSGHPLGGYTF. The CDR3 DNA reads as TGTGCCAGCAGCGGACACCCGCTCGGGGGCTACACCTTC.

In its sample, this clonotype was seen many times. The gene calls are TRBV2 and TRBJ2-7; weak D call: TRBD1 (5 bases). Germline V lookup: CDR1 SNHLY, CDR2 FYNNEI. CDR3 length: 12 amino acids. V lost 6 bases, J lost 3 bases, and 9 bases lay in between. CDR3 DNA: TGTGCCAGCAGCGCTGACAGCTACGAGCAGTACTTC. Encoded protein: CASSADSYEQYF.

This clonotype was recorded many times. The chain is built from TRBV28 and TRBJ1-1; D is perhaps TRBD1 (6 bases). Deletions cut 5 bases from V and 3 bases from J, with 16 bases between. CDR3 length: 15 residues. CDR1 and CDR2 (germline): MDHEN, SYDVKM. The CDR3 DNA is TGTGCCAGCAGTCCGGGGGGGCGTGGTTACACTGAAGCTTTCTTT. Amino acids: CASSPGGRGYTEAFF.

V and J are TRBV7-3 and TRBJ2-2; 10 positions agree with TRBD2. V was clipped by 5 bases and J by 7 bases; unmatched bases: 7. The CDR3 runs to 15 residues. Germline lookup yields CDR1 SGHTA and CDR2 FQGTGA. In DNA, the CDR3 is TGTGCCAGCAGCCCTAGCGGGAGAGTTGACGGGGAGCTGTTTTTT. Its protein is CASSPSGRVDGELFF.